The source of this T cell receptor beta chain is a study of CD8 T cells in ankylosing spondylitis. Study-level findings and limits: Certain motif variants had earlier been reported in reactive arthritis synovial fluid and blood.

This clonotype was seen repeatedly, ten times or more. What it binds is not known. TCRdb analysed the 5' RACE reads with MiXCR anew, one entry per CDR3 protein. Of 130,000 or so distinct CDR3 sequences in the sample, roughly 11% are singletons; the top ten hold around 4.1%. In germline, CDR1 is SEHNR, CDR2 FQNEAQ (reference sequence). Trimming shortened V by 4 bases and J by 6 bases, and 13 bases separated the two germline ends. The CDR3 is made up of 14 amino acids. The rearrangement joins TRBV7-9 to TRBJ2-1, with D hard to call. The clonotype comes from a female donor with ankylosing spondylitis or in good health (not recorded which). Sequencing was performed on blood, either unsorted or a sorted T cell fraction (not recorded which). The CDR3 is CASSSARSPNEQFF. The CDR3 DNA follows: TGTGCCAGCAGCTCCGCCCGCAGCCCCAATGAGCAGTTCTTC.